One and the same sample provided the 20 T cell receptor beta chains below, sequenced in a study of chemoradiotherapy in HPV16-positive cancers. Libraries were prepared by immunoSEQ multiplex PCR; TCRdb keeps only in-frame clonotypes and omits some of them. The sample shows fewer than 6,500 clones, about 88% of them seen only once. Sample: tumor tissue, taken from a patient who underwent chemoradiotherapy. The receptors here all came from a human donor with HPV-associated anogenital cancer.

V usage is TRBV7-9 and J usage is TRBJ2-6; D ambiguous. Germline V gene sequence: CDR1 SEHNR, CDR2 FQNEAQ (reference sequence). The CDR3 has 15 amino acids. V was trimmed by 3 bases and J by 1 base, leaving 7 bases between them. CDR3 nucleotides: TGTGCCAGCAGCTTCGGTCAATCTGGGGCCAACGTCCTGACTTTC. Translating gives CASSFGQSGANVLTF.

This clone has a single count. The V call is TRBV27, the J call TRBJ2-5; 15 bases align to TRBD2. With 5 bases clipped from V and 4 bases from J, the junction kept 14 bases outside the gene matches. The CDR3 runs to 19 residues. Germline values: CDR1 MNHEY, CDR2 SMNVEV (reference sequence). This CDR3 reads CASSPRTSGRGSPRETQYF. Written as DNA, the CDR3 is TGTGCCAGCAGTCCCCGGACTAGCGGGAGGGGGTCCCCAAGAGAGACCCAGTACTTC.

The rearrangement uses TRBV7-8 and TRBJ1-1; D is unclear. Germline CDR1 is SGHVS and CDR2 is FQNEAQ. V shed 4 bases and J shed 6 bases, with 12 bases lying between them. This CDR3 has 13 residues. CDR3 DNA: TGTGCCAGCAGCTACCTTAGTCAGCCTGAAGCTTTCTTT. As protein: CASSYLSQPEAFF. Supplemented by reference TRBV7-8 and TRBJ1-1, the full variable domain reads GAGVSQSPRYKVAKRGQDVALRCDPISGHVSLFWYQQALGQGPEFLTYFQNEAQLDKSGLPSDRFFAERPEGSVSTLKIQRTQQEDSAVYLCASSYLSQPEAFFGQGTRLTVV.

The chain has TRBV27 and TRBJ2-2; D call uncertain. V lost 2 bases to trimming and J lost 0 bases, with 7 bases between them. The CDR3 runs to 15 residues. From germline, CDR1 is MNHEY and CDR2 SMNVEV (reference sequence). The CDR3 is CASSLKLANTGELFF. The CDR3 bases are TGTGCCAGCAGTTTAAAATTAGCGAACACCGGGGAGCTGTTTTTT.

The gene calls are TRBV6-5 and TRBJ2-2, with D perhaps matching TRBD2 (6 bases). CDR1 MNHEY and CDR2 SVGAGI come from the germline V gene. V gave up 6 bases and J gave up 10 bases, with 18 bases separating them. The CDR3 length is 14 residues. CDR3 sequence: CASSLGLGGKELFF. In DNA, the CDR3 is TGTGCCAGCAGCCTGGGTCTGGGGGGAAAGGAGCTGTTTTTT.

A single count supports this clone. The V and J genes are TRBV29-1 and TRBJ2-5; D unresolved. The germline V and J ends were trimmed by 7 bases and 0 bases, with 12 bases remaining between them. The CDR3 loop spans 13 amino acids. Per the germline V gene, CDR1 is SQVTM and CDR2 is ANQGSEA. The CDR3 loop is CSGIELYQETQYF. CDR3 nucleotides: TGCAGCGGTATAGAGCTGTACCAAGAGACCCAGTACTTC.

The chain couples TRBV4-2 to TRBJ2-2, with 9 positions matching TRBD2. V shed 4 bases and J 0 bases; nucleotides not matched to a gene: 3. The germline V gene has CDR1 LGHNA and CDR2 YNFKEQ. The length of the CDR3 is 16 residues. The CDR3 sequence is CASSLAGAPNTGELFF. In DNA, the CDR3 is TGTGCCAGCAGCCTAGCGGGAGCGCCGAACACCGGGGAGCTGTTTTTT.

The chain joins TRBV2 to TRBJ2-2; a possible D gene is TRBD2 (5 bases). Germline V lookup: CDR1 SNHLY, CDR2 FYNNEI. This CDR3 is 15 amino acids long. V lost 6 bases, J lost 7 bases, and 18 bases lay in between. The CDR3 DNA reads as TGTGCCAGCAGAGAGGGTTCTTTGGCCGACGGGGAGCTGTTTTTT. It codes for CASREGSLADGELFF.

This sequence joins TRBV19 and TRBJ2-3; D may be TRBD1 (5 bases). V lost 10 bases and J lost 0, with 17 bases in between. This CDR3 comprises 15 residues. The V gene's germline CDR1 is LNHDA and CDR2 SQIVND (reference sequence). The CDR3 loop is CATRVRPPSTDTQYF. CDR3 coding DNA: TGTGCCACCAGGGTCCGACCACCTAGCACAGATACGCAGTATTTT. The full variable domain, with the rest looked up from reference TRBV19 and TRBJ2-3, is DGGITQSPKYLFRKEGQNVTLSCEQNLNHDAMYWYRQDPGQGLRLIYYSQIVNDFQKGDIAEGYSVSREKKESFPLTVTSAQKNPTAFYLCATRVRPPSTDTQYFGPGTRLTVL.

V and J are TRBV6-1 and TRBJ2-7; 12 bases align to TRBD2. The CDR3 covers 18 residues. V was clipped by 6 bases and J by 4 bases; unmatched bases: 16. Germline CDR1 is MNHNS and CDR2 is SASEGT. The CDR3 DNA reads as TGTGCCAGCAGCGAACCTCTTTGGACTAGCGGGAACTTATACGAGCAGTACTTC. Translating gives CASSEPLWTSGNLYEQYF.

The chain couples TRBV7-9 to TRBJ1-1, with D perhaps matching TRBD1 (6 bases). This CDR3 contains 16 residues. V gave up 5 bases and J gave up 0 bases, with 16 bases separating them. The germline V gene encodes CDR1 SEHNR and CDR2 FQNEAQ (reference sequence). CDR3 DNA sequence: TGTGCCAGCAGCACGGGGGGCGGATTTTTGAACACTGAAGCTTTCTTT. As protein: CASSTGGGFLNTEAFF.

The chain links TRBV5-6 to TRBJ1-1; possible D gene TRBD1, 5 bases. Per germline, CDR1 SGHDT and CDR2 YYEEEE. This CDR3 has 13 amino acids. V was clipped by 3 bases and J by 6 bases, with 12 bases between them. In nucleotides, the CDR3 is TGTGCCAGCAGCTCGGGGCGGCTGGCTGAAGCTTTCTTT. It yields the protein CASSSGRLAEAFF.

The gene calls are TRBV2 and TRBJ2-7, with a weak D call TRBD2 (6 bases). This CDR3 comprises 16 residues. Germline loops: CDR1 SNHLY, CDR2 FYNNEI. V was cut by 0 bases and J by 1 base, with 13 bases left in between. The CDR3 loop reads CASSEAGGTASYEQYF. CDR3 coding DNA: TGTGCCAGCAGTGAAGCAGGAGGGACCGCGTCCTACGAGCAGTACTTC. The full variable domain, its missing parts supplied by reference TRBV2 and TRBJ2-7, is EPEVTQTPSHQVTQMGQEVILRCVPISNHLYFYWYRQILGQKVEFLVSFYNNEISEKSEIFDDQFSVERPDGSNFTLKIRSTKLEDSAMYFCASSEAGGTASYEQYFGPGTRLTVT.

V gene TRBV4-3 combines with J gene TRBJ1-1, with unresolved D. V lost 0 bases and J lost 2, with 7 bases in between. The length of the CDR3 is 14 residues. The germline V gene encodes CDR1 LGHNA and CDR2 YSLEER. The CDR3 loop reads CASSQETANTEAFF. In DNA form, the CDR3 reads TGCGCCAGCAGCCAAGAGACCGCAAACACTGAAGCTTTCTTT.

The genes are TRBV11-2 and TRBJ2-7; 7 bases are a match to TRBD2. Germline-derived CDR1 and CDR2 are SGHAT and FQNNGV. CDR3 length: 15 residues. J lost 6 bases, V lost 1 base, and 9 bases had no gene match. This CDR3 reads CASSLGRRELGEQYF. The CDR3 bases are TGTGCCAGCAGCTTAGGGCGGCGGGAGCTGGGCGAGCAGTACTTC.

This clone was observed a handful of times. The genes are TRBV7-9 and TRBJ1-3; D call uncertain. Germline CDR1 SEHNR, CDR2 FQNEAQ (reference sequence). The CDR3 spans 12 residues. With 5 bases removed from V and 10 bases from J, the gap between germline ends came to 12 bases. CDR3 bases: TGTGCCAGCAGCACTAATAGAAGAACCATATATTTT. Protein sequence: CASSTNRRTIYF. The full variable domain, with the rest looked up from reference TRBV7-9 and TRBJ1-3, is DTGVSQNPRHKITKRGQNVTFRCDPISEHNRLYWYRQTLGQGPEFLTYFQNEAQLEKSRLLSDRFSAERPKGSFSTLEIQRTEQGDSAMYLCASSTNRRTIYFGEGSWLTVV.

This clone was seen a handful of times. This chain joins TRBV5-1 and TRBJ2-7, with 14 bases identical to TRBD2. The germline CDR1 and CDR2 sequences are SGHRS and YFSETQ. The CDR3 is 17 residues long. J gave up 4 bases and V 3 bases, and 9 bases lay outside the gene matches. This chain's CDR3 is CASSSGTSGRVSYEQYF. The CDR3, as DNA: TGCGCCAGCAGCTCCGGGACTAGCGGGAGAGTAAGTTACGAGCAGTACTTC.

J is TRBJ2-2 and V is TRBV6-1, with D perhaps assigned TRBD1 or TRBD2 (5 bases each). In germline, CDR1 is MNHNS, CDR2 SASEGT. The length of the CDR3 is 15 residues. The V and J ends lost 1 base and 5 bases respectively, with 11 bases between them. CDR3 in amino acids: CASSEDVEGTGELFF. The CDR3 DNA sequence: TGTGCCAGCAGTGAAGATGTCGAGGGGACCGGGGAGCTGTTTTTT.

The V call is TRBV7-6, the J call TRBJ2-5; 10 bases align to TRBD1. V dropped 4 bases and J dropped 3; count of bases not matched to a gene: 5. Germline-derived CDR1 and CDR2 are SGHVS and FNYEAQ. The CDR3 has 15 residues. The CDR3 here is CASSSGQGFEETQYF. DNA of the CDR3: TGTGCCAGCAGCTCGGGACAGGGGTTTGAAGAGACCCAGTACTTC.

The V and J genes are TRBV7-2 and TRBJ1-5; 7 bases match TRBD1. CDR1 SGHTA and CDR2 FQGNSA come from the germline V gene. The CDR3 is 14 residues long. The ends lost 2 bases at V and 5 bases at J; junction bases unmatched: 3. The CDR3 here is CASSLPGGYQPQHF. DNA for the CDR3: TGTGCCAGCAGCTTACCAGGGGGGTATCAGCCCCAGCATTTT.